The 12 T cell receptor beta chains below were found in one sample sequenced in a study of Graves' ophthalmopathy and Graves' hyperthyroidism. Amplified material comprised TCR beta CDR3 regions derived from RNA transcripts. The first round was an RT-PCR with HTBI primers, and the second round was a multiplex PCR. Each CDR3 protein gets one entry after TCRdb re-called the multiplex PCR reads with MiXCR. The sample lists around 590,000 distinct CDR3 sequences, approximately 37% occurring once. Sample: peripheral blood or thyroid tissue (not recorded which). All receptors come from an adult man with Graves' hyperthyroidism.

This clonotype was recorded only once. Since a much larger clone is just one base distant, this may be a read error. The chain recombines TRBV6-5 with TRBJ2-7, with D tentatively TRBD1 or TRBD2 (5 bases each). Trimming cost V 5 bases and J 2 bases, with 13 bases left between them. The CDR3 contains 14 residues. The germline V gene encodes CDR1 MNHEY and CDR2 SVGAGI. The CDR3 sequence is CASSGWGRAYEQYF. Here the CDR3 DNA reads TGTGCCAGCAGTGGTTGGGGACGGGCCTACGAGCAGTACTTC.

The chain uses TRBV28 and TRBJ2-2; the D gene is possibly TRBD1 (5 bases). V was pared by 5 bases and J by 6 bases, with 16 bases between. The germline V gene has CDR1 MDHEN and CDR2 SYDVKM. The CDR3 contains 15 residues. The CDR3, as DNA: TGTGCCAGCAGTATCAGGGTCGTCGGGCCCGGGGAGCTGTTTTTT. The encoded protein is CASSIRVVGPGELFF.

This chain joins TRBV13 and TRBJ2-7, with D perhaps TRBD1 (5 bases). The CDR3 covers 16 residues. The germline V gene has CDR1 PRHDT and CDR2 FYEKMQ (reference sequence). Trimming pared 6 bases from V and 0 bases from J, leaving 18 bases between. This CDR3 reads CASSPSWGGSSYEQYF. The CDR3 DNA follows: TGTGCCAGCAGTCCTTCCTGGGGCGGAAGCTCCTACGAGCAGTACTTC.

This clonotype was counted at least ten times. The chain carries TRBV24-1 and TRBJ2-5; 7 bases are shared with TRBD1. Germline CDR1 is KGHDR and CDR2 is SFDVKD. V dropped 4 bases and J dropped 0; count of bases not matched to a gene: 4. This CDR3 is built from 15 residues. CDR3 DNA sequence: TGTGCCACCAGTGACCCGGACAGGTACCAAGAGACCCAGTACTTC. Its protein product is CATSDPDRYQETQYF.

The chain combines TRBV29-1 with TRBJ1-1, with D possibly matching TRBD1 (6 bases). In germline, CDR1 is SQVTM, CDR2 ANQGSEA. The CDR3 is 13 amino acids. V lost 4 bases to trimming and J lost 5 bases, with 14 bases between them. For the CDR3, the DNA is TGCAGCGTTGTTACGCAGGGGATGACTGAAGCTTTCTTT. Encoded protein: CSVVTQGMTEAFF.

A word on this clonotype: The junction shows a germline mismatch at one end, possibly a read error. The chain couples TRBV7-2 to TRBJ2-2; D uncertain. The CDR3 is made up of 15 amino acids. Per the germline V gene, CDR1 is SGHTA and CDR2 is FQGNSA. The CDR3 bases are TGTGCCAGCACCTTAGGGCTACGTAACACCGGGGAGCTGTTTTTT. The encoded protein is CASTLGLRNTGELFF.

This clonotype showed up many times. The chain couples TRBV20-1 to TRBJ2-2; no firm D call. The CDR3 covers 14 residues. Looked up from germline, CDR1 is DFQATT and CDR2 is SNEGSKA (reference sequence). The V and J ends lost 3 bases and 4 bases respectively, with 12 bases between them. The CDR3 region is CSASGQRITGELFF. The CDR3 nucleotides read TGCAGTGCTAGTGGGCAGAGAATCACCGGGGAGCTGTTTTTT.

This clonotype came up a few times. The chain carries TRBV5-1 and TRBJ2-5; 7 nucleotides agree with TRBD2. This CDR3 is built from 15 residues. Germline V lookup: CDR1 SGHRS, CDR2 YFSETQ. The junction had 6 bases not matched to a gene; V was cut back by 3 bases and J by 1 base. CDR3 nucleotide sequence: TGCGCCAGCAGCTGGCCTTTAGCGGGCCAAGAGACCCAGTACTTC. Translation: CASSWPLAGQETQYF.

At least ten counts were recorded for this clonotype. V and J are TRBV19 and TRBJ1-5, with D unresolved. Germline CDR1 reads LNHDA; CDR2 reads SQIVND (reference sequence). The CDR3 is 11 residues long. CDR3: CQSHSNQPQHF. The CDR3 nucleotides are TGTCAAAGCCATAGCAATCAGCCCCAGCATTTT.

In this sample, this clonotype turned up many times. CDR3 sequence reads: CASTPRLGQNQPQHF. CDR3 coding DNA: TGTGCCAGCACCCCCCGGCTGGGGCAGAATCAGCCCCAGCATTTT. The rearrangement joins TRBV6-1 to TRBJ1-5, with D possibly TRBD1 on 5 matching bases. The germline CDR1 and CDR2 sequences are MNHNS and SASEGT. V was clipped by 7 bases and J by 4 bases, with 17 bases between them. The CDR3 consists of 15 residues.

This clonotype was observed at least ten times. DNA of the CDR3: TGTGCCAGCAGTAAGAGACAGATCAATCAGCCCCAGCATTTT. Its translation: CASSKRQINQPQHF. The V and J genes are TRBV12-3 or TRBV12-4 and TRBJ1-5; TRBD1 is a possible D gene (5 bases). With 5 bases removed from V and 3 bases from J, the gap between germline ends came to 11 bases. This CDR3 has 14 residues.

This chain connects TRBV6-2 or TRBV6-3 to TRBJ2-3; 7 nucleotides agree with TRBD2. The V gene end was trimmed by 10 bases and the J gene end by 4 bases; junction bases not matched to a gene: 11. Germline loops: CDR1 MNHEY, CDR2 SVGEGT. The CDR3 is made up of 14 amino acids. CDR3 coding DNA: TGTGCCACCTTTAGCGGGCACCGCGCAGATACGCAGTATTTT. Its protein is CATFSGHRADTQYF.